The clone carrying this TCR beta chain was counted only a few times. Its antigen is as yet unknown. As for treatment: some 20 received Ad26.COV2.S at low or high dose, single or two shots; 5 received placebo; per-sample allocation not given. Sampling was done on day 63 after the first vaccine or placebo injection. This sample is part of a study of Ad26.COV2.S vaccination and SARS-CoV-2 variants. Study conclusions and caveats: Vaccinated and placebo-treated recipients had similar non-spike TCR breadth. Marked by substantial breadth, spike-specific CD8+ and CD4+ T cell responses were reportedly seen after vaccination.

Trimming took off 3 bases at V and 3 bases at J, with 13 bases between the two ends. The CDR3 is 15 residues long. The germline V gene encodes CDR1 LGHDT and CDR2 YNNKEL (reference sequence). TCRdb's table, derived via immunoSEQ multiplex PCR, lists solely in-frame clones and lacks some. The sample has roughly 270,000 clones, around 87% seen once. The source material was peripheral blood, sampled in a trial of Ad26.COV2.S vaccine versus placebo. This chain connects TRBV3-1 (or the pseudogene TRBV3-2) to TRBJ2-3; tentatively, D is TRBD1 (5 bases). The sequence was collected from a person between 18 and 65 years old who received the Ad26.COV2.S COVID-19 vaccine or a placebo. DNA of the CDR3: TGTGCCAGCAGCCAGGCAGGGTACGGGACAGATACGCAGTATTTT. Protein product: CASSQAGYGTDTQYF.